Only a few counts were recorded for the clone carrying this TCR beta chain. The CDR3 has 12 amino acids. Library preparation (for TCRbeta) was performed with unique molecular identifiers. MiXCR, run by TCRdb on the PCR reads, gives a single entry per CDR3 protein. Altogether 280,000 or so distinct CDR3 sequences are present, roughly 11% being singletons, with the ten largest covering roughly a quarter. This entry belongs to a study of T-cell reconstitution after alpha-beta-depleted transplantation in children. This TCR was sampled from a male patient between 2 and 15 years old who had a stem cell transplant for chronic granulomatous disease, so the T cells may come from the graft donor. V and J are TRBV12-2 and TRBJ2-5. TRBV12-2 is labeled a pseudogene. Material: peripheral blood, obtained 180 days after TCRalphabeta/CD19-depleted stem cell transplant. The CDR3 nucleotides are TGTGCAAGTCGCTCGGTTTACGAGACCCAGTACTTC. Translating it yields CASRSVYETQYF.